This record concerns one T cell receptor (beta chain) sequence. The data derive from a study of T cells in Graves' hyperthyroidism and ophthalmopathy. From RNA transcripts, TCR beta CDR3 regions were amplified. The study used the HTBI primer set for a first-round RT-PCR of the TCR CDR3. TCRdb itself ran the multiplex PCR reads through MiXCR, one entry per CDR3 protein. The sample yields about 530,000 distinct CDR3 sequences, roughly a sixth seen once. V gave up 5 bases and J gave up 4 bases, with 21 bases separating them. CDR1 is LNHDA and CDR2 is SQIVND in the germline V gene (reference sequence). This CDR3 comprises 16 residues.

V and J are TRBV19 and TRBJ2-7; D is ambiguous. Sequenced input: blood. The source of this sequence is a woman aged 18-30 years with Graves' ophthalmopathy. CDR3 in amino acids: CASSYGVQPTGYEQYF. In DNA form, the CDR3 reads TGTGCCAGTAGTTACGGTGTACAGCCAACCGGGTACGAGCAGTACTTC.